This T cell receptor (beta chain) derives from a study of blood T cell repertoires in COVID-19. Study-wide background: Acute and convalescent COVID-19 samples came from the United States, Italy and Spain. Sources were T cells, B-cell-depleted T cells, or PBMCs; the material itself was cDNA or gDNA.

This clone has just one count. This table comes from immunoSEQ multiplex PCR, and its TCRdb copy is limited to in-frame clones, with some not included. This table has 15,000 to 19,000 clones, about 86% appearing once. The CDR3 contains 16 residues. Germline loops: CDR1 SGHTA, CDR2 FQGTGA. V lost 4 bases and J 1 base, leaving 15 bases between the germline ends. The chain joins TRBV7-3 to TRBJ2-3; a possible D gene is TRBD1 (6 bases). The receptor was isolated from a man aged 55 to 70 with acute or convalescent COVID-19. Input material: peripheral blood. The CDR3 sequence is CASSSPGQSRTDTQYF. CDR3 DNA sequence: TGTGCCAGCAGCTCTCCGGGACAAAGTCGCACAGATACGCAGTATTTT.